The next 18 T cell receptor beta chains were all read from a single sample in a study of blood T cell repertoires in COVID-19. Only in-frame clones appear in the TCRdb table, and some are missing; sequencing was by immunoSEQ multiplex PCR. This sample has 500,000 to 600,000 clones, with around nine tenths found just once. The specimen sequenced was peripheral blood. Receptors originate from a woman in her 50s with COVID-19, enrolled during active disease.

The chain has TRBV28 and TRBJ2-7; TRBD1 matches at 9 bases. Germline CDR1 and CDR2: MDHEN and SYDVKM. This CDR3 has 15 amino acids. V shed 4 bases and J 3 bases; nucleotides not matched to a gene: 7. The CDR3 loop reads CASSSTGGTGYEQYF. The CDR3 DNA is TGTGCCAGCAGTTCGACAGGGGGGACGGGCTACGAGCAGTACTTC.

The CDR3 bases are TGTGCCAGTAGTTATACCCTGGGACAGATTCGGGACACTGAAGCTTTCTTT. Translation gives CASSYTLGQIRDTEAFF. J is TRBJ1-1 and V is TRBV19; 7 nucleotides agree with TRBD1. CDR3 length: 17 amino acids. V gave up 5 bases and J gave up 3 bases; unmatched junction bases: 15. The germline CDR1 and CDR2 sequences are LNHDA and SQIVND (reference sequence). Variable domain in full (rest from reference TRBV19 and TRBJ1-1): DGGITQSPKYLFRKEGQNVTLSCEQNLNHDAMYWYRQDPGQGLRLIYYSQIVNDFQKGDIAEGYSVSREKKESFPLTVTSAQKNPTAFYLCASSYTLGQIRDTEAFFGQGTRLTVV.

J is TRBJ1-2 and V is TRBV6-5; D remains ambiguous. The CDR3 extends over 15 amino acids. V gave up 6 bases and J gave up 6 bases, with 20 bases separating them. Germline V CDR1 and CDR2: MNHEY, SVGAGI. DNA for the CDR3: TGTGCCAGCAGCCCCCGATCCCTAACTATCGATGGCTACACCTTC. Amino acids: CASSPRSLTIDGYTF.

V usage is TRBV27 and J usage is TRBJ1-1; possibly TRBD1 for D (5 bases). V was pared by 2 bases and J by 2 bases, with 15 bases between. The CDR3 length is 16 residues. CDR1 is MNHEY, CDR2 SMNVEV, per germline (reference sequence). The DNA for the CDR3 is TGTGCCAGCAGTTTACGGAGGGCAGGGTCAAACACTGAAGCTTTCTTT. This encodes CASSLRRAGSNTEAFF.

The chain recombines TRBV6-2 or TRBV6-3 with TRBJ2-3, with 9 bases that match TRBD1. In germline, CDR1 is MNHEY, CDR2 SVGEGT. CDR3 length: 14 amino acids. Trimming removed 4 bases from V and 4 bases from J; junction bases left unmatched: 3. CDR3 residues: CASSLQGASDTQYF. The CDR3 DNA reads TGTGCCAGCAGTTTACAGGGGGCCTCAGATACGCAGTATTTT.

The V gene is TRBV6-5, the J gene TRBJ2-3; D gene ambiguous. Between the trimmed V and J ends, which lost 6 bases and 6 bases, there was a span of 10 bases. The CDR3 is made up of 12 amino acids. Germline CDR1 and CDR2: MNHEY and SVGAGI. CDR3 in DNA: TGTGCCAGCAGCACCCCACGGGATACGCAGTATTTT. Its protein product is CASSTPRDTQYF.

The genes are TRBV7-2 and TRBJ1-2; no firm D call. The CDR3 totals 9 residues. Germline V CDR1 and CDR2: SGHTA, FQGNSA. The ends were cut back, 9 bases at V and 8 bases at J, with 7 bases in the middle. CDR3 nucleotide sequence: TGTGCCAGGGAGGTGGGCTACACCTTC. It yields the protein CAREVGYTF. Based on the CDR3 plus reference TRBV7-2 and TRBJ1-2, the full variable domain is GAGVSQSPSNKVTEKGKDVELRCDPISGHTALYWYRQSLGQGLEFLIYFQGNSAPDKSGLPSDRFSAERTGGSVSTLTIQRTQQEDSAVYLCAREVGYTFGSGTRLTVV.

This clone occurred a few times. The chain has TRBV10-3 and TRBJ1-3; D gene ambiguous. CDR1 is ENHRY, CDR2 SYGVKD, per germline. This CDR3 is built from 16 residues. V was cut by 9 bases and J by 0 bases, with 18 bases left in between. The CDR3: CAILLTDEVSGNTIYF. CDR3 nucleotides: TGTGCCATACTCCTGACCGACGAGGTCTCTGGAAACACCATATATTTT.

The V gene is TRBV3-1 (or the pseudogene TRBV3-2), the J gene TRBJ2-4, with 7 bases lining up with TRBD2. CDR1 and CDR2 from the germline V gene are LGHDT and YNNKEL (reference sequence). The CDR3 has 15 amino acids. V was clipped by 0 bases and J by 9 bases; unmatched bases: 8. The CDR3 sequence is CASSQDDWGGTIQYF. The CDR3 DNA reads TGTGCCAGCAGCCAAGATGATTGGGGGGGAACCATTCAGTACTTC.

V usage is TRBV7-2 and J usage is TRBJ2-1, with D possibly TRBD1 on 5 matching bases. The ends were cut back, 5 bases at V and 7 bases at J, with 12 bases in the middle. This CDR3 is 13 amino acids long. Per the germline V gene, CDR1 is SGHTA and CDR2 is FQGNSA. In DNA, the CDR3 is TGTGCCAGCAGCCGTGGACGGACAAATGAGCAGTTCTTC. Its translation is CASSRGRTNEQFF.

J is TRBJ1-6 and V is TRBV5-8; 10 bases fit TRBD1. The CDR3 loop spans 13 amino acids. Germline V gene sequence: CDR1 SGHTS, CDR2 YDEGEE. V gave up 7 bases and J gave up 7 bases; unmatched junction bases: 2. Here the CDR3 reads CASRDRGNSPLHF. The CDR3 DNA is TGTGCCAGCCGGGACAGGGGAAATTCACCCCTCCACTTT.

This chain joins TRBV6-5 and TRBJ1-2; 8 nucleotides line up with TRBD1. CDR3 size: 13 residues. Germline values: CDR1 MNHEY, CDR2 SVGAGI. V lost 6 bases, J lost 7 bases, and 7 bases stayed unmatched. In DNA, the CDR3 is TGTGCCAGCAGCCCCAGGGGGCTCCCTGGCTACACCTTC. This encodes CASSPRGLPGYTF.

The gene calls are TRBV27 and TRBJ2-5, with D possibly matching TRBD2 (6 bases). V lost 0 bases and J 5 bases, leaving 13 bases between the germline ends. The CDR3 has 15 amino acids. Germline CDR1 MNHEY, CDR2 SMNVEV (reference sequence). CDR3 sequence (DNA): TGTGCCAGCAGTTTATCGGGCGGGGAGGTTGAGACCCAGTACTTC. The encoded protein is CASSLSGGEVETQYF.

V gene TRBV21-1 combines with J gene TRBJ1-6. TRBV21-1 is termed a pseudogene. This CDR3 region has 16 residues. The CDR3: CASSKSSPADNSPLHF. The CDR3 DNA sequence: TGTGCCAGCAGCAAAAGTAGCCCAGCAGATAATTCACCCCTCCACTTT.

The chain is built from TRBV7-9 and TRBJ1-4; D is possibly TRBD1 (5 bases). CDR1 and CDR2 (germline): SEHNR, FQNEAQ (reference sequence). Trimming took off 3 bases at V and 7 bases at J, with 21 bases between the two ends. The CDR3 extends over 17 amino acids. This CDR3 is CASSLGGGMKSPEKLFF. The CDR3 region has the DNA TGTGCCAGCAGCTTGGGCGGGGGTATGAAATCTCCTGAAAAACTGTTTTTT.

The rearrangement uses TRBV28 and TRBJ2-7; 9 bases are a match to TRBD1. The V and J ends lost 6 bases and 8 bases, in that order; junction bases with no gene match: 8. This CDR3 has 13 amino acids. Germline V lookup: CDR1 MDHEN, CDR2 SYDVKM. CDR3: CASSYPGQGQQYF. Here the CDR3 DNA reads TGTGCCAGCAGCTATCCGGGACAGGGACAGCAGTACTTC.

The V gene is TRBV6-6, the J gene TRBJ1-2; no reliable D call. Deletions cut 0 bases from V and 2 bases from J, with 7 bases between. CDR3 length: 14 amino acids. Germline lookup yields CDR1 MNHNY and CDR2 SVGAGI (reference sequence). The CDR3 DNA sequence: TGTGCCAGCAGTTACTCCGGAGGGAACTATGGCTACACCTTC. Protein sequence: CASSYSGGNYGYTF.

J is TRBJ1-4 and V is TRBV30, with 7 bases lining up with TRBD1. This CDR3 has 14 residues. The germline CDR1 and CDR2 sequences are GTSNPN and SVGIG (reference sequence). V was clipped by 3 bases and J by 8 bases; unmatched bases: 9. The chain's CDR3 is CAWRGGQASEKLFF. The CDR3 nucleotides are TGTGCCTGGAGGGGAGGACAGGCCAGCGAAAAACTGTTTTTT.